This T cell receptor (beta chain) came from a study of vaccination effects on CD4 cells after COVID-19. V was clipped by 4 bases and J by 11 bases, with 16 bases between them. Germline CDR1 MNHNY, CDR2 SVGAGI (reference sequence). This CDR3 region has 13 residues. As for this clone: What it binds is not known.

Using immunoSEQ multiplex PCR, the repertoire was profiled, and TCRdb retains in-frame clones only, with some absent. The sample records 26,000 or so clones, roughly two thirds being singletons. Sequencing was preceded by expansion of antigen-specific CD4+ T cells with viral peptide pools in the ViraFEST assay. Cells that had been cultured for nine to eleven days were the source of isolated CD4+ T cells. None of the vaccinated had previously contracted SARS-CoV-2, and their nucleocapsid antibodies tested negative. Supplemented with about 9.9 IU/ml IL-2 and 10 ug/ml peptides, 2 million to 2.5 million PBMC per well were kept in culture.

The sequence derives from a human donor who received a COVID-19 vaccine. Source: CD4+ T cells from PBMCs cultured with SARS-CoV-2 spike peptides, taken before COVID-19 vaccination. The chain uses TRBV6-6 and TRBJ2-3; D might be TRBD2 (5 bases). For the CDR3, the DNA is TGTGCCAGCAGTTCCGATAGCGAGAAGAGGCAGTATTTT. Protein sequence: CASSSDSEKRQYF.